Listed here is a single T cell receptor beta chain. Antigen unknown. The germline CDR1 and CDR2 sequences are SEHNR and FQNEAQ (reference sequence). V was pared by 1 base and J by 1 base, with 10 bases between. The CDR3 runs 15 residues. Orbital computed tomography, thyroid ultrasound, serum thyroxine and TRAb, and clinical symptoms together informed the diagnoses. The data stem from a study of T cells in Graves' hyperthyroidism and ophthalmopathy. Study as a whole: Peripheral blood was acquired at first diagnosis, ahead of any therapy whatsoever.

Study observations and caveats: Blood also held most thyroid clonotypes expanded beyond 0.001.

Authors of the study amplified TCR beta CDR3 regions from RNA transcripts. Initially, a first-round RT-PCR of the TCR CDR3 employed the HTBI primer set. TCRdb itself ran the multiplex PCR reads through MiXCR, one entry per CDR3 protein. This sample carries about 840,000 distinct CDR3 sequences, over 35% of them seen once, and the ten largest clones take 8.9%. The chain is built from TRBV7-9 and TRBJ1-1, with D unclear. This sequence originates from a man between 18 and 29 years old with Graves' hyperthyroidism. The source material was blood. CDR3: CASSLGVGQNTEAFF. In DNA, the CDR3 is TGTGCCAGCAGCTTAGGGGTCGGCCAGAACACTGAAGCTTTCTTT.